This passage covers 28 T cell receptor beta chains from one sample sequenced in a study of CD8+ T cells in alopecia areata. Treatment: oral pan-JAK inhibitor, 5-10 mg twice daily. cDNA prepared by RNA extraction and subsequent reverse transcription served as the template for sequencing. Using immunoSEQ multiplex PCR, the repertoire was profiled, and TCRdb retains in-frame clones only, with some absent. The data show over 70,000 clones, around 60% seen once. Sample: CD8+ T cells sorted from blood, taken at week 24, from a patient treated with tofacitinib. The receptors were gathered from a human donor with alopecia areata.

The chain employs TRBV25-1 and TRBJ1-3, with TRBD1 as a possible D gene (5 bases). This CDR3 comprises 15 residues. V gave up 0 bases and J gave up 2 bases, with 8 bases separating them. Germline lookup yields CDR1 MGHDK and CDR2 SYGVNS. The CDR3 reads CASSEYRGAGNTIYF. Here the CDR3 DNA reads TGTGCCAGCAGTGAATATCGGGGGGCTGGAAACACCATATATTTT.

V gene TRBV4-1 combines with J gene TRBJ1-2, with a weak D call TRBD1 (6 bases). Deletions cut 0 bases from V and 4 bases from J, with 12 bases between. The CDR3 contains 15 residues. Looked up from germline, CDR1 is MGHRA and CDR2 is YSYEKL. For the CDR3, the DNA is TGCGCCAGCAGCCAAGACTCCGGACAGCCCTATGGCTACACCTTC. It codes for CASSQDSGQPYGYTF.

The rearrangement joins TRBV7-9 to TRBJ1-1; D remains ambiguous. There are 14 residues in the CDR3. The V end was cut by 2 bases, the J end by 4 bases, with 11 bases between. From germline, CDR1 is SEHNR and CDR2 FQNEAQ (reference sequence). CDR3 nucleotides: TGTGCCAGCAGCTTACTCAACTATTTCACTGAAGCTTTCTTT. Protein: CASSLLNYFTEAFF. Filled out from reference TRBV7-9 and TRBJ1-1, the complete variable domain reads DTGVSQNPRHKITKRGQNVTFRCDPISEHNRLYWYRQTLGQGPEFLTYFQNEAQLEKSRLLSDRFSAERPKGSFSTLEIQRTEQGDSAMYLCASSLLNYFTEAFFGQGTRLTVV.

The chain combines TRBV5-4 with TRBJ1-6, with 9 bases fitting TRBD1. Germline assignment: CDR1 SGHNT and CDR2 YYREEE (reference sequence). This CDR3 is 14 amino acids long. V shed 0 bases and J 11 bases; nucleotides not matched to a gene: 3. The CDR3 reads CASSLAGQGAPLHF. CDR3 sequence (DNA): TGTGCCAGCAGCTTGGCGGGACAGGGCGCACCCCTCCACTTT.

This clone has a handful of counts. The rearrangement joins TRBV4-3 to TRBJ2-3; TRBD2 matches at 7 bases. The CDR3 covers 16 residues. The germline V gene has CDR1 LGHNA and CDR2 YSLEER. V lost 0 bases, J lost 2 bases, and 5 bases stayed unmatched. The DNA of the CDR3 is TGCGCCAGCAGCCAAGATAGAAGCGGGGTCACAGATACGCAGTATTTT. As protein: CASSQDRSGVTDTQYF.

In this sample, this clone turned up many times. The chain is built from TRBV4-2 and TRBJ1-4; 7 nucleotides line up with TRBD1. This CDR3 contains 16 residues. Germline values: CDR1 LGHNA, CDR2 YNFKEQ. V gave up 0 bases and J gave up 7 bases; unmatched junction bases: 8. For the CDR3, the DNA is TGTGCCAGCAGCCAAGATGGAGGGGGCTCTAGTGAAAAACTGTTTTTT. This gives the protein CASSQDGGGSSEKLFF.

The rearrangement uses TRBV2 and TRBJ2-3, with D possibly TRBD1 on 6 matching bases. The CDR3 has 16 residues. Trimming shortened V by 3 bases and J by 4 bases, and 17 bases separated the two germline ends. The germline V gene encodes CDR1 SNHLY and CDR2 FYNNEI. For the CDR3, the DNA is TGTGCCAGCAGTGACAGCTGGGCAGGGGAGCCAGATACGCAGTATTTT. Translation gives CASSDSWAGEPDTQYF.

This clone was seen a handful of times. This sequence joins TRBV29-1 and TRBJ1-2; D is unresolved. Per the germline V gene, CDR1 is SQVTM and CDR2 is ANQGSEA. V was shortened by 7 bases and J by 9 bases, with 9 bases between the two germline ends. The CDR3 runs to 9 residues. CDR3 in DNA: TGCAGCGATTCTCCTAGCTACACCTTC. It is translated as CSDSPSYTF.

This clone appeared a few times. The chain uses TRBV5-1 and TRBJ1-2; 10 bases match TRBD1. The CDR3 covers 14 residues. The V segment lost 4 bases and the J segment 3 bases; nucleotides outside the gene matches: 3. In germline, CDR1 is SGHRS, CDR2 YFSETQ. The DNA for the CDR3 is TGCGCCAGCAGCCAAGGGACAGGGGACTATGGCTACACCTTC. Translation gives CASSQGTGDYGYTF.

The chain recombines TRBV21-1 with TRBJ2-7; TRBD2 is the table's D call, not checked against the DNA. TRBV21-1 is termed a pseudogene. The CDR3 contains 22 residues. The CDR3 DNA reads TGTGCCAGCAGCAAGGCGTCGTACAGCAAAAGGAGTGGGGAGACAACCGGAAACGAGCAGTACTTC. This sequence encodes CASSKASYSKRSGETTGNEQYF.

This clone has only a few counts. The V gene is TRBV5-4, the J gene TRBJ2-3; the match to TRBD1 covers 8 bases. The CDR3 is 15 amino acids. CDR1 is SGHNT, CDR2 YYREEE, per germline (reference sequence). V trimming: 4 bases; J trimming: 5 bases; junction bases outside the gene matches: 9. This CDR3 is CASSAGQGARDTQYF. The CDR3 DNA sequence: TGTGCCAGCAGCGCTGGCCAGGGGGCGAGAGATACGCAGTATTTT.

This clone occurred a few times. The chain uses TRBV9 and TRBJ2-7; D perhaps matches TRBD2 (5 bases). This CDR3 is built from 14 residues. Germline values: CDR1 SGDLS, CDR2 YYNGEE. Trimming removed 0 bases from V and 2 bases from J, with 9 bases in between. CDR3 region: CASSVVEGPYEQYF. The CDR3 region has the DNA TGTGCCAGCAGCGTAGTTGAGGGCCCCTACGAGCAGTACTTC. The full variable domain, in which reference TRBV9 and TRBJ2-7 provide the parts outside the CDR3, is DSGVTQTPKHLITATGQRVTLRCSPRSGDLSVYWYQQSLDQGLQFLIQYYNGEERAKGNILERFSAQQFPDLHSELNLSSLELGDSALYFCASSVVEGPYEQYFGPGTRLTVT.

This clone has just one count. The chain joins TRBV5-6 to TRBJ2-2; a possible D gene is TRBD2 (6 bases). Germline V gives CDR1 SGHDT, CDR2 YYEEEE. The germline V and J ends were trimmed by 0 bases and 1 base, with 10 bases remaining between them. The CDR3 length is 16 residues. DNA for the CDR3: TGTGCCAGCAGCTTGGTAGAGGGACTGAACACCGGGGAGCTGTTTTTT. Translation gives CASSLVEGLNTGELFF.

The chain employs TRBV7-9 and TRBJ2-7; 10 nucleotides match TRBD2. Trimming took 0 bases from V and 3 from J; bases not matched to a gene: 2. Germline loops: CDR1 SEHNR, CDR2 FQNEAQ (reference sequence). There are 15 residues in the CDR3. The CDR3 DNA reads TGTGCCAGCAGCTTAGCGGGGACTAGCGTCTACGAGCAGTACTTC. It yields the protein CASSLAGTSVYEQYF.

This clone was counted a single time. The chain is built from TRBV4-1 and TRBJ2-1, with 9 bases matching TRBD1. The CDR3 runs to 17 residues. In germline, CDR1 is MGHRA, CDR2 YSYEKL. V lost 2 bases and J lost 6; bases outside the gene matches: 11. CDR3 residues: CASSQRFTGGFVNEQFF. The CDR3 region has the DNA TGCGCCAGCAGCCAAAGGTTTACAGGGGGCTTTGTCAATGAGCAGTTCTTC.

The chain has TRBV27 and TRBJ2-2, with D hard to call. The CDR3 is made up of 12 amino acids. Between the trimmed V and J ends, which lost 6 bases and 6 bases, there was a span of 8 bases. Germline CDR1 MNHEY, CDR2 SMNVEV (reference sequence). The CDR3 reads CASRGSAGELFF. CDR3 DNA: TGTGCCAGCAGGGGTTCGGCCGGGGAGCTGTTTTTT.

This clone has only a few counts. The J gene is TRBJ2-3, the V gene TRBV29-1; D perhaps matches TRBD1 (6 bases). The length of the CDR3 is 15 residues. Germline loops: CDR1 SQVTM, CDR2 ANQGSEA. V lost 0 bases and J 3 bases, leaving 13 bases between the germline ends. The CDR3 region is CSVEDLVRGTDTQYF. The CDR3 DNA follows: TGCAGCGTTGAAGATCTAGTCAGGGGAACAGATACGCAGTATTTT.

This chain joins TRBV7-2 and TRBJ1-1, with D maybe TRBD1 (5 bases). Trimming took 5 bases from V and 3 from J, leaving 16 bases between them. The germline V gene encodes CDR1 SGHTA and CDR2 FQGNSA. CDR3 length equals 15 residues. The CDR3 loop reads CASSRIPRGDTEAFF. The CDR3 DNA is TGTGCCAGCAGCCGAATACCCAGAGGGGACACTGAAGCTTTCTTT.

The chain recombines TRBV7-6 with TRBJ2-1, with 7 bases that match TRBD1. CDR3 length: 15 residues. Trimming removed 3 bases from V and 1 base from J; junction bases left unmatched: 3. The V gene's germline CDR1 is SGHVS and CDR2 FNYEAQ. The CDR3 is CASSLGTDSYNEQFF. DNA for the CDR3: TGTGCCAGCAGCTTGGGGACAGATTCCTACAATGAGCAGTTCTTC.

The chain links TRBV6-5 to TRBJ1-3; D gene uncertain. The CDR3 spans 15 residues. V was clipped by 8 bases and J by 0 bases, with 14 bases between them. Germline V CDR1 and CDR2: MNHEY, SVGAGI. This CDR3 is CASWLHPPSGNTIYF. CDR3 coding DNA: TGTGCCAGCTGGTTACACCCTCCCTCTGGAAACACCATATATTTT.

The chain carries TRBV4-3 and TRBJ1-2; D ambiguous. Germline-derived CDR1 and CDR2 are LGHNA and YSLEER. The V end lost 5 bases, the J end lost 3 bases, and 16 bases lay between the germline ends. The CDR3 is 15 residues long. For the CDR3, the DNA is TGCGCCAGCAGCGACAAGGTCAATGGGGACTATGGCTACACCTTC. Translation: CASSDKVNGDYGYTF.

This chain links TRBV5-1 with TRBJ1-1; TRBD1 matches 7 bases. Germline V gives CDR1 SGHRS, CDR2 YFSETQ. The trim removed 5 bases at V and 3 bases at J, leaving 4 bases unmatched. CDR3 length: 13 residues. The CDR3 protein is CASRPQGYTEAFF. The CDR3 DNA is TGCGCCAGCAGGCCACAGGGGTACACTGAAGCTTTCTTT.

By proportion, this clone is medium-sized. V gene TRBV6-6 combines with J gene TRBJ2-3; D gene uncertain. This CDR3 is 13 amino acids long. The V end was cut by 6 bases, the J end by 0 bases, with 7 bases between. The germline gives CDR1 MNHNY, CDR2 SVGAGI (reference sequence). The CDR3 loop is CASSRDSTDTQYF. Written as DNA, the CDR3 is TGTGCCAGCAGCCGAGACAGCACAGATACGCAGTATTTT.

The chain joins TRBV27 to TRBJ1-2; D might be TRBD1 (5 bases). V lost 3 bases, J lost 3 bases, and 11 bases lay in between. This CDR3 contains 14 residues. The germline CDR1 and CDR2 sequences are MNHEY and SMNVEV (reference sequence). CDR3 sequence reads: CASSFRGLDYGYTF. The CDR3 DNA follows: TGTGCCAGCAGTTTTAGGGGATTGGACTATGGCTACACCTTC.

The chain has TRBV29-1 and TRBJ2-2, with D unclear. This CDR3 contains 13 residues. V lost 3 bases, J lost 0 bases, and 5 bases lay in between. Germline lookup yields CDR1 SQVTM and CDR2 ANQGSEA. The CDR3 sequence is CSVDFPNTGELFF. In nucleotides, the CDR3 is TGCAGCGTTGATTTCCCGAACACCGGGGAGCTGTTTTTT.

This clone has just a few counts. The chain uses TRBV2 and TRBJ1-1; D possibly corresponds to TRBD1 (5 bases). The CDR3 runs to 19 residues. Germline V CDR1 and CDR2: SNHLY, FYNNEI. The V gene lost 8 bases and the J gene lost 0 bases, with 28 bases spanning the gap. DNA for the CDR3: TGTGCCAGCCTGGCCCGGGACTGTCGTCCCGGTAGACTGAACACTGAAGCTTTCTTT. This codes for CASLARDCRPGRLNTEAFF.

V gene TRBV27 combines with J gene TRBJ2-7, with 7 bases aligning to TRBD1. CDR1 and CDR2 from the germline V gene are MNHEY and SMNVEV (reference sequence). With V trimmed by 2 bases and J by 1 base, 2 bases remained unmatched. The CDR3 is 14 residues long. The CDR3 spells CASSLKGQSYEQYF. The CDR3, as DNA: TGTGCCAGCAGTTTAAAGGGACAGTCCTACGAGCAGTACTTC.

This clone occurred a few times. The chain employs TRBV29-1 and TRBJ2-7, with 8 bases lining up with TRBD1. The junction had 8 bases not matched to a gene; V was cut back by 7 bases and J by 0 bases. CDR1 and CDR2 (germline): SQVTM, ANQGSEA. CDR3 length: 14 residues. The DNA of the CDR3 is TGCAGCGGCGTGGGGACAGGCAACTCCTACGAGCAGTACTTC. Amino acid sequence: CSGVGTGNSYEQYF.